These T cell receptor beta chains were read from a single sample in a study of blood T cell repertoires in COVID-19. TCRdb keeps only in-frame clones here, not all; method: immunoSEQ multiplex PCR. The profile shows 75,000 to 90,000 clones, roughly 86% of them singletons. The sample was peripheral blood. The receptor source for this set is a man aged 50-60 years with active or convalescent COVID-19. Each CDR3 is given with its conserved first and last residue. D genes are given only for firm matches.

J: TRBJ2-1
V: TRBV30
D: TRBD2
DNA: TGTGCCTGGAGTAGCGGGGGGGACAGAGAGCAGTTCTTC
CDR3: CAWSSGGDREQFF

J: TRBJ1-2
V: TRBV11-2
D: NA
DNA: TGTGCCAGCAGCTTAGGGAGGGACGGCTATGGCTACACCTTC
CDR3: CASSLGRDGYGYTF

J: TRBJ2-1
V: TRBV5-1
D: NA
DNA: TGCGCCAGCAGCGCGACAGGTTCCTCCTACAATGAGCAGTTCTTC
CDR3: CASSATGSSYNEQFF

J: TRBJ1-4
V: TRBV6-5
D: TRBD1
DNA: TGTGCCAGCAGTTACGCCGGGACAGGGGATGAAAAACTGTTTTTT
CDR3: CASSYAGTGDEKLFF

J: TRBJ1-5
V: TRBV7-2
D: NA
DNA: TGTGCCAGCAGCTCGAGTCCGGGACAAAATCAGCCCCAGCATTTT
CDR3: CASSSSPGQNQPQHF

J: TRBJ1-4
V: TRBV28
D: TRBD1
DNA: TGTGCCAGCAGTCGCTCCCGCTTCCGACAGGGGAATAATGAAAAACTGTTTTTT
CDR3: CASSRSRFRQGNNEKLFF

J: TRBJ2-3
V: TRBV5-1
D: NA
DNA: TGCGCCAGCAGCTTGGAATCCAGGCCCACAGATACGCAGTATTTT
CDR3: CASSLESRPTDTQYF

J: TRBJ2-3
V: TRBV7-6
D: NA
DNA: TGTGCCAGCAGCTTAGTGGCCGTTACCACAGATACGCAGTATTTT
CDR3: CASSLVAVTTDTQYF

J: TRBJ2-7
V: TRBV6-2/TRBV6-3
D: TRBD1
DNA: TGTGCCAGCAGTCTCCATTCCCGGGACAGATACCACGAGCAGTACTTC
CDR3: CASSLHSRDRYHEQYF

J: TRBJ1-6
V: TRBV30
D: TRBD1
DNA: TGTGCCTGGAGTGAAGGACAGGGGAGAAATTCACCCCTCCACTTT
CDR3: CAWSEGQGRNSPLHF

J: TRBJ1-5
V: TRBV11-2
D: NA
DNA: TGTGCCAGCAGCTCCCAGGGGAATCAGCCCCAGCATTTT
CDR3: CASSSQGNQPQHF

J: TRBJ1-3
V: TRBV11-2
D: TRBD1
DNA: TGTGCCAGCAGCTTAGAGACAGGGAGAGGAAACACCATATATTTT
CDR3: CASSLETGRGNTIYF